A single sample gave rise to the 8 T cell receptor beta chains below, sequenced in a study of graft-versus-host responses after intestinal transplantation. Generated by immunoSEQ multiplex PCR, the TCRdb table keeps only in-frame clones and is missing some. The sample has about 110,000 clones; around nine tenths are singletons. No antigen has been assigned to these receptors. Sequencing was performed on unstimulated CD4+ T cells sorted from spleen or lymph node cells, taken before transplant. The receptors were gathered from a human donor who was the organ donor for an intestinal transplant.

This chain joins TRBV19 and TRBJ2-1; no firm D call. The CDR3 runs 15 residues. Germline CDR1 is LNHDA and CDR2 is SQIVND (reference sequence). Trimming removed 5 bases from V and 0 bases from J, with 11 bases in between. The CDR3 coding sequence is TGTGCCAGTAGTCATAACATAAACTCCTACAATGAGCAGTTCTTC. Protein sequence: CASSHNINSYNEQFF.

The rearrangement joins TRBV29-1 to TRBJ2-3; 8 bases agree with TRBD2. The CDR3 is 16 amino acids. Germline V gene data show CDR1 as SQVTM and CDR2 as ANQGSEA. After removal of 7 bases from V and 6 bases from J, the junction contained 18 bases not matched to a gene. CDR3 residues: CSARGVNFGGPDTQYF. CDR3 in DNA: TGCAGCGCGCGGGGGGTGAACTTTGGGGGCCCGGATACGCAGTATTTT.

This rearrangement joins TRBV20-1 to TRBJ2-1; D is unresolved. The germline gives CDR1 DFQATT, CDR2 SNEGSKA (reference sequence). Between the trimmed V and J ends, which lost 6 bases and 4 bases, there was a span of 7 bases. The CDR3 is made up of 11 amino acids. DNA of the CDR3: TGCAGTGCGGCCCTATACAATGAGCAGTTCTTC. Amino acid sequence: CSAALYNEQFF.

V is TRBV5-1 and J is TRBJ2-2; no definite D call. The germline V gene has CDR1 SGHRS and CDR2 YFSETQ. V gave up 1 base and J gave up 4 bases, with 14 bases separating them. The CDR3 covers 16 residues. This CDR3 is CASSLLVSPSTGELFF. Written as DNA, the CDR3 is TGCGCCAGCAGCTTGTTGGTCTCTCCTTCCACCGGGGAGCTGTTTTTT. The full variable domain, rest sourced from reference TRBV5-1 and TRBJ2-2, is KAGVTQTPRYLIKTRGQQVTLSCSPISGHRSVSWYQQTPGQGLQFLFEYFSETQRNKGNFPGRFSGRQFSNSRSEMNVSTLELGDSALYLCASSLLVSPSTGELFFGEGSRLTVL.

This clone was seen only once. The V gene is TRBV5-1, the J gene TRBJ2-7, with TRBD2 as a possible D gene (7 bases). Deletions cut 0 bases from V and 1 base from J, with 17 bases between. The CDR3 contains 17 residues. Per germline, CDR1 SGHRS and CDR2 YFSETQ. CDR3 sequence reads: CASSLAGGTRWSYEQYF. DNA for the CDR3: TGCGCCAGCAGCTTGGCCGGGGGGACAAGGTGGTCCTACGAGCAGTACTTC.

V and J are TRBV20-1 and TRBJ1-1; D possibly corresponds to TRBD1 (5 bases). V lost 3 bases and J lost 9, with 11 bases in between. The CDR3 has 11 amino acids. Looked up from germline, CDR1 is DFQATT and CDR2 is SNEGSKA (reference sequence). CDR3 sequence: CSASRLDKAFF. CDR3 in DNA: TGCAGTGCTAGTCGGTTGGACAAAGCTTTCTTT.

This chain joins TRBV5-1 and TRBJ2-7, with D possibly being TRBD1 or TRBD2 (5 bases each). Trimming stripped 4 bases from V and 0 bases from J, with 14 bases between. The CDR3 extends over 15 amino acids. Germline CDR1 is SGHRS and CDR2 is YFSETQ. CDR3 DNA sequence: TGCGCCAGCAGCCTGGAGGCAGGGCTCTCCTACGAGCAGTACTTC. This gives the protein CASSLEAGLSYEQYF.

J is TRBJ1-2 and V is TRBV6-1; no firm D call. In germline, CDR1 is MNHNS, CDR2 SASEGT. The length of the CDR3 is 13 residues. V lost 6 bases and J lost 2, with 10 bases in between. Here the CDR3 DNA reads TGTGCCAGCAGCCGTATAGGAAACTATGGCTACACCTTC. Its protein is CASSRIGNYGYTF.